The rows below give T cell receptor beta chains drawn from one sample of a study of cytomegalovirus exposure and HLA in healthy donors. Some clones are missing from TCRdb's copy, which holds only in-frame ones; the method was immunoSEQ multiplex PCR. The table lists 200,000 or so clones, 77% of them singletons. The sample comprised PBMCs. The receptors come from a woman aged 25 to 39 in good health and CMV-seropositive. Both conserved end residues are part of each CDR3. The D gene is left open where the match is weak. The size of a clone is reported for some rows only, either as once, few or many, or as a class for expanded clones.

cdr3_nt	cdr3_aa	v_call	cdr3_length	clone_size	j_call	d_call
TGTGCCAGCAGCGACAGGTCAGGCACTGAAGCTTTCTTT	CASSDRSGTEAFF	TRBV11-1	13	.	TRBJ1-1	.
TGTGCCAGTAGTGGATTGGAACTAGCCTACAATGAGCAGTTCTTC	CASSGLELAYNEQFF	TRBV19	15	once	TRBJ2-1	.
TGTGCCAGCAGCGTCCCCGCCGGACAGGGAACCAGCGACTATGGCTACACCTTC	CASSVPAGQGTSDYGYTF	TRBV9	18	.	TRBJ1-2	TRBD1
TGTGCCAGCAGCTTAGATTCGGAGACCCAGTACTTC	CASSLDSETQYF	TRBV7-2	12	once	TRBJ2-5	.
TGCGCCAGCAGCTTGGGCCCGGGGGGCACCGGGGAGCTGTTTTTT	CASSLGPGGTGELFF	TRBV5-1	15	.	TRBJ2-2	TRBD2
TGTGCCAGCAGCCAAGTTCTAGCGGAAAACAATGAGCAGTTCTTC	CASSQVLAENNEQFF	TRBV4-2	15	once	TRBJ2-1	TRBD2
TGCAGCGTTCACCCGGACAGGCTGAACACTGAAGCTTTCTTT	CSVHPDRLNTEAFF	TRBV29-1	14	.	TRBJ1-1	TRBD1
TGTGCCAGCAGGGGCCTTCTAGGGGGGGGACGGGAGACCCAGTACTTC	CASRGLLGGGRETQYF	TRBV27	16	.	TRBJ2-5	.
TGTGCCAGCTCACCTGCGCCCCGGGACAGGGTTTCCGAGCAGTACTTC	CASSPAPRDRVSEQYF	TRBV18	16	.	TRBJ2-7	TRBD1
TGCGCCAGCAGCTTGGGACTAGACACTAGCACAGATACGCAGTATTTT	CASSLGLDTSTDTQYF	TRBV5-1	16	.	TRBJ2-3	.
TGTGCCAGCAGCTTAGTTGTGACAGGGGGCACTGAAGCTTTCTTT	CASSLVVTGGTEAFF	TRBV7-6	15	.	TRBJ1-1	TRBD1
TGTGCCAGCAGCCGACAGGTTAGCAATCAGCCCCAGCATTTT	CASSRQVSNQPQHF	TRBV2	14	.	TRBJ1-5	.
TGTGCCAGCACCTTGGGCAGCGGGGGGAGCTCCTACAATGAGCAGTTCTTC	CASTLGSGGSSYNEQFF	TRBV7-2	17	.	TRBJ2-1	TRBD2
TGTGCCAGTAGCGCCCTACAGGGTCAAACTGAAGCTTTCTTT	CASSALQGQTEAFF	TRBV19	14	few	TRBJ1-1	.
TGCGCCAGCAGCACGGGACAGGGAACTGGAAACACCATATATTTT	CASSTGQGTGNTIYF	TRBV5-1	15	.	TRBJ1-3	TRBD1
TGTGCCTGGAGCCTAGAGTATAGCAATCAGCCCCAGCATTTT	CAWSLEYSNQPQHF	TRBV30	14	.	TRBJ1-5	.
TGCGCCAGCAGCCTCACCCGGGACAGACACATGAACACTGAAGCTTTCTTT	CASSLTRDRHMNTEAFF	TRBV5-1	17	.	TRBJ1-1	TRBD1
TGTGCCAGCACCTACACAGGGTCCGAGCAGTACTTC	CASTYTGSEQYF	TRBV6-1	12	.	TRBJ2-7	.
TGTGCCAGCAGCCTCGGACTAGCGGGAGCCACCCAGTACTTC	CASSLGLAGATQYF	TRBV7-2	14	few	TRBJ2-5	TRBD2
TGTGCCACCTGTACAGGGAGCTCCTATAATTCACCCCTCCACTTT	CATCTGSSYNSPLHF	TRBV10-3	15	.	TRBJ1-6	.
TGTGCTAGCAGCCCTGGGACAGGGGTCGGTAATGAGCAGTTCTTC	CASSPGTGVGNEQFF	TRBV7-7	15	.	TRBJ2-1	TRBD1
TGTGCCAGCAGCGGGAAGAGGGGGCAGGCAGATACGCAGTATTTT	CASSGKRGQADTQYF	TRBV5-5	15	few	TRBJ2-3	TRBD1
TGTGCCAGCTGGGGGGGAGGGGTCTACGAGCAGTACTTC	CASWGGGVYEQYF	TRBV2	13	.	TRBJ2-7	TRBD2
TGTGCCAGCAGTCCCGGGACTCATCTCAGTTCGGCCTACGAGCAGTACTTC	CASSPGTHLSSAYEQYF	TRBV28	17	.	TRBJ2-7	.
TGTGCCAGCAGCCCCCGGGGTAGCGCAGAGACCCAGTACTTC	CASSPRGSAETQYF	TRBV11-2	14	.	TRBJ2-5	.
TGTGCCAGCGGCCCTTTGGGACTAGCGGTCCCGAACACCGGGGAGCTGTTTTTT	CASGPLGLAVPNTGELFF	TRBV7-2	18	.	TRBJ2-2	TRBD2
TGCGCCAGCAGCCCAGGGACAGGGGAAGTTCATGGCTACACCTTC	CASSPGTGEVHGYTF	TRBV5-1	15	.	TRBJ1-2	TRBD1
TGTGCCACCCTGTCGGGACAGGGGAACAACGAGCAGTACTTC	CATLSGQGNNEQYF	TRBV28	14	.	TRBJ2-7	TRBD1
TGTGCCAGCTCACCGACCGGGACAAACTATGGCTACACCTTC	CASSPTGTNYGYTF	TRBV18	14	.	TRBJ1-2	.
TGTGCCAGCAGCGTAGTAGGCGGGGGGTCCTACAATGAGCAGTTCTTC	CASSVVGGGSYNEQFF	TRBV9	16	.	TRBJ2-1	TRBD2
TGTGCCAGCAGCATGAACACTGAAGCTTTCTTT	CASSMNTEAFF	TRBV2	11	few	TRBJ1-1	.
TGTGCCAGCAGCGGTTGGAGTCCTCCGGGCTATGGCTACACCTTC	CASSGWSPPGYGYTF	TRBV6-1	15	once	TRBJ1-2	.
TGTGCCAGCAGCTTTAGGAGGGGGCTAACCGACAATGAGCAGTTCTTC	CASSFRRGLTDNEQFF	TRBV7-2	16	.	TRBJ2-1	.
TGTGCCTGTGATAGCGGGGGGGGAGATACGCAGTATTTT	CACDSGGGDTQYF	TRBV30	13	.	TRBJ2-3	TRBD2
TGTGCCACCAAGCTAAGGGGCCGGTATGGCTACACCTTC	CATKLRGRYGYTF	TRBV7-3	13	few	TRBJ1-2	.
TGTGCCAGCAGCCAAGATACAGGTTACACAGATACGCAGTATTTT	CASSQDTGYTDTQYF	TRBV4-2	15	.	TRBJ2-3	.
TGTGCCAGCGGGGGCAGCGGGAGGGTCTCCTACGAGCAGTACTTC	CASGGSGRVSYEQYF	TRBV2	15	.	TRBJ2-7	TRBD2
TGTGCCTGGAGCGAGATGACAACCTACAATGAGCAGTTCTTC	CAWSEMTTYNEQFF	TRBV30	14	.	TRBJ2-1	.
TGTGCCAGCAGCTCCCGGACAGGGCACGGCTACACCTTC	CASSSRTGHGYTF	TRBV7-2	13	.	TRBJ1-2	TRBD1
TGCGCCAGCAGCCGGAGGGGAACAGGGAACACTGAAGCTTTCTTT	CASSRRGTGNTEAFF	TRBV5-1	15	.	TRBJ1-1	.
TGTGCCAGCAAGGTACCTGGGCATAGCAATCAGCCCCAGCATTTT	CASKVPGHSNQPQHF	TRBV28	15	.	TRBJ1-5	.
TGTGCCAGCTCACCTCTCACCCTCCAGAGGTCTGGAAACACCATATATTTT	CASSPLTLQRSGNTIYF	TRBV18	17	.	TRBJ1-3	.
TGTGCCAGCAGTTTAATTGGGGAGGCTAATGAAAAACTGTTTTTT	CASSLIGEANEKLFF	TRBV28	15	.	TRBJ1-4	.
TGCAGTGCTCTACTAGGCGAGCAGTACTTC	CSALLGEQYF	TRBV20-1	10	.	TRBJ2-7	.
TGTGCCAGCAGTGGACGGCGGGGCCAAGAGACCCAGTACTTC	CASSGRRGQETQYF	TRBV2	14	.	TRBJ2-5	.
TGTGCCAGCGCGCTAGCGGGACTCGACAATGAGCAGTTCTTC	CASALAGLDNEQFF	TRBV7-9	14	few	TRBJ2-1	TRBD2
TGTGCCAGCTCACCGAACCAGGGAATTGAAGCTTTCTTT	CASSPNQGIEAFF	TRBV18	13	.	TRBJ1-1	.
TGTGCCAGTAAATTCGGCAGGGTCGAAAATCCTTCACCCCTCCACTTT	CASKFGRVENPSPLHF	TRBV19	16	.	TRBJ1-6	.
TGTGCCAGCAGCTCCGCAGATACGCAGTATTTT	CASSSADTQYF	TRBV5-4	11	few	TRBJ2-3	.
TGTGCCAGCGGCGAGGGAAACCGATATAATTCACCCCTCCACTTT	CASGEGNRYNSPLHF	TRBV7-2	15	.	TRBJ1-6	.
TGCGCCAGCAGGCCCCTAGCGGGGGAGGACAATGAGCAGTTCTTC	CASRPLAGEDNEQFF	TRBV5-1	15	.	TRBJ2-1	TRBD2
TGTGCCAGCAGGGGGGGATACACTGAAGCTTTCTTT	CASRGGYTEAFF	TRBV28	12	.	TRBJ1-1	.
TGTGCCAGCAGTTTATCGGGGCGCAGGGGGGTTGAAGCTTTCTTT	CASSLSGRRGVEAFF	TRBV27	15	.	TRBJ1-1	TRBD1
TGTGCCAGCAGCATCGGACTAGGCCACTACGAGCAGTACTTC	CASSIGLGHYEQYF	TRBV11-2	14	.	TRBJ2-7	TRBD2
TGTGCCAGCATCTCTGAGGGGACTAGCGGGGCTAATGAGCAGTTCTTC	CASISEGTSGANEQFF	TRBV11-2	16	.	TRBJ2-1	TRBD2
TGTGCCAGCAGCCGAGGACTCGTCGCGAACACCGGGGAGCTGTTTTTT	CASSRGLVANTGELFF	TRBV13	16	.	TRBJ2-2	.
TGTGCCAGCAGTCCTGACGGTTCCAGGTCCTACGAGCAGTACTTC	CASSPDGSRSYEQYF	TRBV6-5	15	.	TRBJ2-7	.
TGTGCCAGCTCACCAACACAGCACCAAGAGACCCAGTACTTC	CASSPTQHQETQYF	TRBV18	14	.	TRBJ2-5	.
TGTGCCAGCAGCGGTACACAAGAGACCCAGTACTTC	CASSGTQETQYF	TRBV9	12	.	TRBJ2-5	.
TGCGCCAGCAGCCAAGAAAATGCGGGTCAGCCCCAGCATTTT	CASSQENAGQPQHF	TRBV4-1	14	.	TRBJ1-5	.